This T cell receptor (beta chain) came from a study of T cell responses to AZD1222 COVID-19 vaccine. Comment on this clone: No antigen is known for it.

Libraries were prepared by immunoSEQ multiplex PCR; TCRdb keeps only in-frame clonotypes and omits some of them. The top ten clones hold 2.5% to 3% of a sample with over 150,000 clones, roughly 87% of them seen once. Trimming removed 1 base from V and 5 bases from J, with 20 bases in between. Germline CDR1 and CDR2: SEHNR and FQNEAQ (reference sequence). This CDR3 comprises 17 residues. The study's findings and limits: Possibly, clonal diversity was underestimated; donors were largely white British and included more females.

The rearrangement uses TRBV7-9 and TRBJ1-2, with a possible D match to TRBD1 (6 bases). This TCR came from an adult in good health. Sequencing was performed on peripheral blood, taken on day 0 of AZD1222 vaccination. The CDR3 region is CASSLGPHRGQNYGYTF. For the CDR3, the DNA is TGTGCCAGCAGCTTAGGCCCCCACCGTGGACAGAATTATGGCTACACCTTC. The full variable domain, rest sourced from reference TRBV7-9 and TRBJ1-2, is DTGVSQNPRHKITKRGQNVTFRCDPISEHNRLYWYRQTLGQGPEFLTYFQNEAQLEKSRLLSDRFSAERPKGSFSTLEIQRTEQGDSAMYLCASSLGPHRGQNYGYTFGSGTRLTVV.